These T cell receptor beta chains were read from a single sample in a study of blood T cell repertoires in COVID-19. The protocol was immunoSEQ multiplex PCR, while the TCRdb copy is restricted to in-frame clones and leaves out a portion. The sample consists of around 100,000 clones, around 90% of them appearing once. The sequenced material came from peripheral blood. The receptors shown here come from a woman in her forties or fifties with COVID-19, enrolled during active disease. Each CDR3 is given with its conserved first and last residue. The D gene is left open where the match is weak. Not all rows give a size; the values are once, few, many and, for expanded clones, a class.

d_call,clone_size,v_call,j_call,cdr3_nt,cdr3_aa
TRBD1,NA,TRBV5-1,TRBJ2-1,TGCGCCAGCAGCTTACTGATCCGGGACAGTTACAATGAGCAGTTCTTC,CASSLLIRDSYNEQFF
TRBD1,NA,TRBV6-5,TRBJ2-5,TGTGCCAGCAGTCTAGACAGGGGTAAAGAGACCCAGTACTTC,CASSLDRGKETQYF
TRBD1,NA,TRBV19,TRBJ1-5,TGTGCCAGTAGTATGGTGGCAGGGGGTTATAGCAATCAGCCCCAGCATTTT,CASSMVAGGYSNQPQHF
TRBD1,NA,TRBV18,TRBJ1-2,TGTGCCAGCTCACCACCGCTGGCAGGGGGCCACTATGGCTACACCTTC,CASSPPLAGGHYGYTF
NA,NA,TRBV19,TRBJ1-5,TGTGCCACCACAGGGTCAACCAATCAGCCCCAGCATTTT,CATTGSTNQPQHF
NA,NA,TRBV7-2,TRBJ1-2,TGTGCCAGCAGCTTAGATGTGGGCAGGGCCCCCTATGGCTACACCTTC,CASSLDVGRAPYGYTF
NA,NA,TRBV19,TRBJ2-3,TGTGCCAGTAGTCCTGTGCGGGGGCTTGGTTTGGATACGCAGTATTTT,CASSPVRGLGLDTQYF
TRBD1,NA,TRBV7-2,TRBJ2-2,TGTGCCAGCAGCCATACTCGGCCTCGGGACAGGTGGAACACCGGGGAGCTGTTTTTT,CASSHTRPRDRWNTGELFF
NA,NA,TRBV29-1,TRBJ2-1,TGCAGCGTTGGCCGGCAGGTTCTAAATGAGCAGTTCTTC,CSVGRQVLNEQFF
NA,once,TRBV7-7,TRBJ2-5,TGTGCCAGCAGCTTAGGGGCAACCTACCCGCAAGAGACCCAGTACTTC,CASSLGATYPQETQYF
TRBD1,NA,TRBV29-1,TRBJ1-5,TGCAGCGTGGTAATCGGGACAGGGGGAGTTAATCAGCCCCAGCATTTT,CSVVIGTGGVNQPQHF
NA,NA,TRBV11-2,TRBJ1-6,TGTGCCAGCGGCTCTGATATGGGGGGATATAATTCACCCCTCCACTTT,CASGSDMGGYNSPLHF
NA,NA,TRBV9,TRBJ1-2,TGTGCCAGCAGCGCCTCCGGGATATCGAGCTATGGCTACACCTTC,CASSASGISSYGYTF
TRBD2,NA,TRBV9,TRBJ2-3,TGTGCCAGCAGCGAGTCCTTAGCGGGGGGAACAGATACGCAGTATTTT,CASSESLAGGTDTQYF
NA,NA,TRBV19,TRBJ1-5,TGTGCCAGTACGCGGACGGGACGGGGGGCTAGGGCCCAGCATTTT,CASTRTGRGARAQHF
NA,NA,TRBV27,TRBJ1-5,TGTGCCAGCAGTCGGGGTTACGACAATCAGCCCCAGCATTTT,CASSRGYDNQPQHF
NA,NA,TRBV24-1,TRBJ2-1,TGTGCCACCAGTGATTTGTACCCGAGCTCCTACAATGAGCAGTTCTTC,CATSDLYPSSYNEQFF
NA,NA,TRBV6-1,TRBJ1-2,TGTGCCAGCAGTGCTTATTCAACAGGGTCGGGCTATGGCTACACCTTC,CASSAYSTGSGYGYTF
TRBD1,NA,TRBV29-1,TRBJ1-4,TGCAGCGTGACACAGGGGGGACGTAATGAAAAACTGTTTTTT,CSVTQGGRNEKLFF